The 15 T cell receptor beta chains below come from one sample, sequenced in a study of response to subunit inactivated influenza vaccine. MiXCR, applied by TCRdb to the RT-PCR reads, yields one record per CDR3 protein. The repertoire holds hundreds of thousands of distinct CDR3 sequences, with over 9% as singletons. The data also belong to a second study, concerning T cells expressing NK-cell markers. That work adds: 5'RACE template switching built TCR beta cDNA with unique molecular identifiers.

Sequencing was performed on PBMCs from blood, taken on the day of vaccination. Source of these receptors: a man between 45 and 60 years old who received an inactivated influenza vaccine.

This clonotype was detected only a few times. The chain joins TRBV6-1 to TRBJ2-3, with 8 bases aligning to TRBD1. The CDR3 runs to 15 residues. CDR1 and CDR2 from the germline V gene are MNHNS and SASEGT. With 5 bases clipped from V and 2 bases from J, the junction kept 6 bases outside the gene matches. CDR3 residues: CASSQRTGITDTQYF. CDR3 DNA: TGTGCCAGCAGTCAAAGGACAGGGATCACAGATACGCAGTATTTT.

V usage is TRBV4-2 and J usage is TRBJ2-3, with TRBD2 identical over 13 bases. V trimming: 0 bases; J trimming: 7 bases; junction bases outside the gene matches: 4. CDR1 is LGHNA and CDR2 is YNFKEQ in the germline V gene. The CDR3 spans 16 residues. CDR3 in DNA: TGTGCCAGCAGCCAAGAGACGACTAGCGGGGGGAATACGCAGTATTTT. This translates into CASSQETTSGGNTQYF.

This clonotype was observed a handful of times. The rearrangement uses TRBV15 and TRBJ2-1; no definite D call. V dropped 0 bases and J dropped 2 bases, with 14 bases sitting between them. This CDR3 comprises 17 residues. Per the germline V gene, CDR1 is LNHNV and CDR2 is YYDKDF (reference sequence). The CDR3 DNA reads TGTGCCACCAGCAGAGATAGGTGGATCCCCGCCTACAATGAGCAGTTCTTC. It yields the protein CATSRDRWIPAYNEQFF.

This clonotype was detected a few times. The chain has TRBV20-1 and TRBJ2-1, with 11 bases that match TRBD2. The J segment lost 3 bases and the V segment lost 4 bases, leaving 5 bases of the junction unmatched. Per germline, CDR1 DFQATT and CDR2 SNEGSKA (reference sequence). There are 15 residues in the CDR3. The CDR3: CSATAGTSGYNEQFF. The CDR3 nucleotides read TGCAGTGCTACCGCCGGGACTAGCGGCTACAATGAGCAGTTCTTC.

This clonotype occurred a few times. The chain recombines TRBV20-1 with TRBJ2-1; 8 bases agree with TRBD1. Looked up from germline, CDR1 is DFQATT and CDR2 is SNEGSKA (reference sequence). Trimming removed 4 bases from V and 9 bases from J; junction bases left unmatched: 11. The CDR3 is 14 residues long. Here the CDR3 reads CSAKGSRGLGEQFF. The DNA for the CDR3 is TGCAGTGCTAAAGGCAGCAGGGGGCTCGGTGAGCAGTTCTTC.

There are many counts of this clonotype. The chain joins TRBV4-1 to TRBJ2-1; possibly TRBD1 for D (5 bases). The CDR3 runs 13 residues. V gave up 4 bases and J gave up 8 bases, with 12 bases separating them. Germline V gene data show CDR1 as MGHRA and CDR2 as YSYEKL. The CDR3 sequence is CASSLRQWDEQFF. The CDR3 nucleotides are TGCGCCAGCAGCCTCCGACAGTGGGATGAGCAGTTCTTC.

In this sample, this clonotype turned up a few times. V usage is TRBV27 and J usage is TRBJ2-5; D is uncertain. Deletions cut 6 bases from V and 2 bases from J, with 13 bases between. CDR1 and CDR2 (germline): MNHEY, SMNVEV (reference sequence). The CDR3 runs to 14 residues. The CDR3 DNA follows: TGTGCCAGCAGCCGAACCATATATCAAGAGACCCAGTACTTC. The encoded protein is CASSRTIYQETQYF.

This clonotype has a handful of counts. V gene TRBV6-2 or TRBV6-3 combines with J gene TRBJ1-1; no definite D call. Trimming pared 8 bases from V and 0 bases from J, leaving 13 bases between. This CDR3 has 14 residues. Germline V gives CDR1 MNHEY, CDR2 SVGEGT. CDR3 bases: TGTGCCAGCCATGATTTGTTCATGAACACTGAAGCTTTCTTT. The encoded protein is CASHDLFMNTEAFF.

This clonotype was picked up a small number of times. The chain combines TRBV7-7 with TRBJ2-7, with a weak D call TRBD2 (6 bases). The V gene's germline CDR1 is SSHAT and CDR2 FNYEAQ (reference sequence). Trimming removed 4 bases from V and 2 bases from J, with 9 bases in between. The CDR3 spans 13 residues. The chain's CDR3 is CASSWGLPYEQYF. DNA of the CDR3: TGTGCCAGCAGCTGGGGACTTCCCTACGAGCAGTACTTC.

This clonotype has just a few counts. The chain is built from TRBV6-2 or TRBV6-3 and TRBJ2-1; 7 bases match TRBD1. The CDR3 is 16 amino acids. Germline values: CDR1 MNHEY, CDR2 SVGEGT. The J segment lost 7 bases and the V segment lost 2 bases, leaving 11 bases of the junction unmatched. As DNA, the CDR3 is TGTGCCAGCAGTTACAGCATAGGGGGCTTACGGAATGAGCAGTTCTTC. It codes for CASSYSIGGLRNEQFF.

The chain combines TRBV9 with TRBJ2-7, with D possibly TRBD2 on 6 matching bases. This CDR3 has 14 residues. The V and J ends lost 2 bases and 6 bases respectively, with 15 bases between them. Germline V gene lookup returns CDR1 SGDLS and CDR2 YYNGEE. CDR3 protein: CASSVSGLVREQYF. CDR3 bases: TGTGCCAGCAGCGTGTCGGGACTTGTTCGCGAGCAGTACTTC. Based on the CDR3 plus reference TRBV9 and TRBJ2-7, the full variable domain is DSGVTQTPKHLITATGQRVTLRCSPRSGDLSVYWYQQSLDQGLQFLIQYYNGEERAKGNILERFSAQQFPDLHSELNLSSLELGDSALYFCASSVSGLVREQYFGPGTRLTVT.

This clonotype has just a few counts. The V call is TRBV7-2, the J call TRBJ2-7; perhaps TRBD2 as D (6 bases). Germline assignment: CDR1 SGHTA and CDR2 FQGNSA. CDR3 length: 14 residues. With 0 bases removed from V and 5 bases from J, the gap between germline ends came to 11 bases. The chain's CDR3 is CASSLARGFHEQYF. CDR3 DNA sequence: TGTGCCAGCAGCTTAGCCCGGGGGTTCCACGAGCAGTACTTC.

The chain employs TRBV4-2 and TRBJ2-1; tentatively, D is TRBD1 or TRBD2 (6 bases each). Trimming pared 1 base from V and 5 bases from J, leaving 12 bases between. The CDR3 is 15 amino acids. CDR1 LGHNA and CDR2 YNFKEQ come from the germline V gene. The CDR3 coding sequence is TGTGCCAGCAGCCAAGGACCGGGGGCCGACAATGAGCAGTTCTTC. This sequence encodes CASSQGPGADNEQFF.

This clonotype was found many times. The rearrangement links TRBV4-1 to TRBJ1-1; 7 bases align to TRBD1. Unmatched junction bases numbered 13, after V lost 2 bases and J lost 4 bases. The CDR3 covers 17 residues. From germline, CDR1 is MGHRA and CDR2 YSYEKL. The CDR3 DNA is TGCGCCAGCAGCCAACCGGGACAGCGACGAAGAACCACTGAAGCTTTCTTT. It is translated as CASSQPGQRRRTTEAFF.

The rearrangement joins TRBV28 to TRBJ2-7, with 7 bases that match TRBD1. The CDR3 consists of 13 residues. Germline V gene sequence: CDR1 MDHEN, CDR2 SYDVKM. The ends lost 7 bases at V and 4 bases at J; junction bases unmatched: 7. The DNA for the CDR3 is TGTGCCAGCAAGACACAGGGGTTTTACGAGCAGTACTTC. It is translated as CASKTQGFYEQYF.